This T cell receptor beta chain derives from a study of metastatic and nonmetastatic thyroid tumors. Study-wide context: The authors compared repertoires across blood and tumor or nodule tissue from malignant and benign thyroid patients. Findings and limits, study-wide: Malignant tumors reportedly showed significantly higher TCR beta diversity than benign nodules in both blood and tumor.

V was cut by 1 base and J by 1 base, with 8 bases left in between. The length of the CDR3 is 14 residues. The germline CDR1 and CDR2 sequences are SGHRS and YFSETQ. Patients were all untreated before their thyroid surgery. TCRdb re-called the PCR reads through MiXCR. The data contain tens of thousands of clones, about a sixth of them seen just once; the ten biggest clones take up around 9.9%. This clone has at least ten counts. Antigen unknown. The chain uses TRBV5-1 and TRBJ1-1, with D hard to call. This receptor was obtained from a female donor with papillary thyroid cancer or a benign thyroid nodule (not recorded which). Some clones in this sample may be carry-over from other donors' samples. What was sequenced was tumor tissue. CDR3 sequence: CASSLQSWNTEAFF. CDR3 DNA: TGCGCCAGCAGCTTGCAATCGTGGAACACTGAAGCTTTCTTT.